Following are 3 T cell receptor beta chains from one sample sequenced in a study of cytotoxic CD8 clonotypes in ibrutinib-treated CLL. TCRdb's table, derived via immunoSEQ multiplex PCR, lists solely in-frame clones and lacks some. The data contain 50,000 to 70,000 clones, 54% of them singletons. Sequencing was performed on PBMCs, taken at disease progression, from a patient treated with ibrutinib. The receptors were sampled from a human donor with chronic lymphocytic leukemia.

J is TRBJ2-7 and V is TRBV7-6; 7 bases are shared with TRBD2. V lost 9 bases to trimming and J lost 0 bases; unmatched junction nucleotides: 5. CDR3 size: 13 residues. Per the germline V gene, CDR1 is SGHVS and CDR2 is FNYEAQ. CDR3: CASSGGSSYEQYF. The CDR3 coding sequence is TGTGCCAGTTCTGGCGGGAGCTCCTACGAGCAGTACTTC.

The chain joins TRBV6-5 to TRBJ2-3; 8 nucleotides line up with TRBD2. The CDR3 is made up of 14 amino acids. Germline CDR1 and CDR2: MNHEY and SVGAGI. V trimming: 3 bases; J trimming: 4 bases; junction bases outside the gene matches: 3. In nucleotides, the CDR3 is TGTGCCAGCAGTTATGGACTAGCTCCAGATACGCAGTATTTT. Amino acids: CASSYGLAPDTQYF.

The chain is built from TRBV28 and TRBJ2-1; 8 nucleotides align to TRBD2. The trim removed 3 bases at V and 0 bases at J, leaving 1 base unmatched. CDR1 and CDR2 (germline): MDHEN, SYDVKM. The CDR3 sequence is 15 residues long. CDR3 sequence: CASSFGRGSYNEQFF. CDR3 nucleotide sequence: TGTGCCAGCAGTTTCGGGAGGGGCTCCTACAATGAGCAGTTCTTC. The whole variable domain, remainder taken from reference TRBV28 and TRBJ2-1, is DVKVTQSSRYLVKRTGEKVFLECVQDMDHENMFWYRQDPGLGLRLIYFSYDVKMKEKGDIPEGYSVSREKKERFSLILESASTNQTSMYLCASSFGRGSYNEQFFGPGTRLTVL.